This passage covers 2 T cell receptor beta chains from one sample sequenced in a study of T-cell reconstitution after alpha-beta-depleted transplantation in children (dated by TCRdb to between 2015 and 2016). Library generation was performed with PCR. Sequencing was carried out with an Illumina HiSeq 2500. TCR libraries were prepared with molecular barcoding, using unique molecular identifiers to normalize TCRbeta repertoire quantification. TCRdb reran the public reads through fastp at Q25 and MiXCR, keeping productive beta chains. Rows with one shared CDR3 protein collapse into an entry with the most common genes and DNA. Counted in this sample were roughly 590,000 distinct CDR3 sequences; roughly 17% of them appeared once. 1.1% of the sample comes from the top ten. Here the sequenced sample was PBMCs from the stem cell graft donor, taken from the stem cell graft. All receptors derive from a human donor who donated a stem cell graft to a child with acute myeloid leukemia.

V and J are TRBV27 and TRBJ2-7; 10 nucleotides align to TRBD1. Trimming took 7 bases from V and 2 from J; bases not matched to a gene: 8. Germline assignment: CDR1 MNHEY and CDR2 SMNVEV (reference sequence). This CDR3 is built from 15 residues. CDR3 protein: CASTGGQGRAYEQYF. CDR3 bases: TGTGCCAGCACCGGGGGACAGGGGCGAGCCTACGAGCAGTACTTC.

The table lists this clonotype with many counts. CDR3 sequence: CSARGGDRGPRAQYF. The CDR3 nucleotides read TGCAGTGCTAGAGGAGGGGACAGGGGACCAAGGGCCCAGTACTTC. The chain has TRBV20-1 and TRBJ2-5; 10 nucleotides agree with TRBD1. V shed 1 base, J shed 9 bases, and the junction held 11 bases outside the gene matches. This CDR3 is built from 15 residues. The V gene's germline CDR1 is DFQATT and CDR2 SNEGSKA (reference sequence).